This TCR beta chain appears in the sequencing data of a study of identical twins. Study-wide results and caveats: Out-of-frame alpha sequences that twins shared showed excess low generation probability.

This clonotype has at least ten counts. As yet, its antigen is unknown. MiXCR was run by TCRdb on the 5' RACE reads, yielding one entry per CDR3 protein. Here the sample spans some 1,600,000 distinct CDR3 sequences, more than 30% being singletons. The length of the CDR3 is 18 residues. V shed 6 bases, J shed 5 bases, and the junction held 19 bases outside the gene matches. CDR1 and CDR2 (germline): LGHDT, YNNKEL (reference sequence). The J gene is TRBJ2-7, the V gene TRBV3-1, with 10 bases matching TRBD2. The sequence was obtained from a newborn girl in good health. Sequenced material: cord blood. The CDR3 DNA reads TGTGCCAGCAGGACTCCCCTAGCGGGGGTTCGCCTTAGAAACGAGCAGTACTTC. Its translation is CASRTPLAGVRLRNEQYF.